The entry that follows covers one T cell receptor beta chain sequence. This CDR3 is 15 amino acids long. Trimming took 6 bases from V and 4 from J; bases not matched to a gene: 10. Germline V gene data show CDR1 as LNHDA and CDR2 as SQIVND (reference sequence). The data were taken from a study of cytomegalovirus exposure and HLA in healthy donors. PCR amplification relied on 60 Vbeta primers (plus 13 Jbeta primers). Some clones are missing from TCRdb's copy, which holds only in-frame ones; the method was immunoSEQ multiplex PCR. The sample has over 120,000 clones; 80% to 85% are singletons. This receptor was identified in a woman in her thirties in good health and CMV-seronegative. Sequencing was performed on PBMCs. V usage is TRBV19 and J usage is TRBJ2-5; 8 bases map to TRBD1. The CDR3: CASRRVRGRGETQYF. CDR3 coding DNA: TGTGCCAGTAGGAGGGTCAGGGGGCGGGGAGAGACCCAGTACTTC.